Listed here are 4 T cell receptor beta chains from one sample, sequenced in a study of response to subunit inactivated influenza vaccine. MiXCR, applied by TCRdb to the RT-PCR reads, yields one record per CDR3 protein. The sample contains over 650,000 distinct CDR3 sequences, approximately 18% of which appear only once. Sequences were derived from PBMCs from blood, sampled 5 to 6 days after vaccination. The source of these receptors is a man aged 50 to 60 who received an inactivated influenza vaccine.

This clonotype showed up just a few times. This chain links TRBV9 with TRBJ2-2; 9 nucleotides agree with TRBD1. Looked up from germline, CDR1 is SGDLS and CDR2 is YYNGEE. This CDR3 is built from 14 residues. With 5 bases clipped from V and 3 bases from J, the junction kept 2 bases outside the gene matches. Written as DNA, the CDR3 is TGTGCCAGCAGTGACAGGGGGGACACCGGGGAGCTGTTTTTT. It is translated as CASSDRGDTGELFF.

The table lists this clonotype with a few counts. The chain employs TRBV7-9 and TRBJ2-7, with a weak D call TRBD1 (5 bases). This CDR3 comprises 15 residues. Trimming pared 4 bases from V and 5 bases from J, leaving 18 bases between. The germline V gene encodes CDR1 SEHNR and CDR2 FQNEAQ (reference sequence). This chain's CDR3 is CASSSGWTPRNEQYF. The CDR3 coding sequence is TGTGCCAGCAGCTCTGGTTGGACACCGCGGAACGAGCAGTACTTC. Variable domain in full (rest from reference TRBV7-9 and TRBJ2-7): DTGVSQNPRHKITKRGQNVTFRCDPISEHNRLYWYRQTLGQGPEFLTYFQNEAQLEKSRLLSDRFSAERPKGSFSTLEIQRTEQGDSAMYLCASSSGWTPRNEQYFGPGTRLTVT.

The chain links TRBV7-9 to TRBJ1-1; D uncertain. Germline V lookup: CDR1 SEHNR, CDR2 FQNEAQ (reference sequence). This CDR3 has 15 amino acids. V lost 5 bases and J 0 bases, leaving 13 bases between the germline ends. The chain's CDR3 is CASSTWTPMNTEAFF. The CDR3 DNA sequence: TGTGCCAGCAGCACCTGGACGCCTATGAACACTGAAGCTTTCTTT.

This clonotype was detected only a few times. The chain uses TRBV7-9 and TRBJ1-1, with 8 bases identical to TRBD1. In germline, CDR1 is SEHNR, CDR2 FQNEAQ (reference sequence). The CDR3 is 13 amino acids. Germline trimming cut 4 bases from V and 8 bases from J; bases unmatched to any gene: 6. This CDR3 reads CASSSAGGKEAFF. The CDR3 bases are TGTGCCAGCAGCTCGGCAGGGGGCAAGGAAGCTTTCTTT.